The clone carrying this TCR beta chain was seen at least ten times. This sample is part of a study of T cells in Graves' hyperthyroidism and ophthalmopathy. Diagnoses rested on clinical symptoms, serum thyroxine and TRAb, thyroid ultrasound and orbital computed tomography. Germline values: CDR1 SGHDT, CDR2 YYEEEE. Unmatched junction bases numbered 9, after V lost 2 bases and J lost 7 bases. CDR3 length: 15 amino acids. The source material, RNA transcripts, was used to amplify TCR beta CDR3 regions. An initial round of RT-PCR targeting the TCR CDR3 relied on the HTBI primer set. TCRdb independently ran MiXCR on the multiplex PCR reads; one entry per CDR3 protein. This sample has more than 250,000 distinct CDR3 sequences; roughly 15% occur once, and the top ten carry more than 30%.

Material: blood. V gene TRBV5-6 combines with J gene TRBJ2-5; 9 bases align to TRBD2. The sequence derives from a woman aged 50 to 60 with Graves' hyperthyroidism that later progressed to Graves' ophthalmopathy. CDR3 loop: CASSFGLAGPGTQYF. CDR3 DNA sequence: TGTGCCAGCAGCTTCGGCCTAGCGGGGCCGGGGACCCAGTACTTC.